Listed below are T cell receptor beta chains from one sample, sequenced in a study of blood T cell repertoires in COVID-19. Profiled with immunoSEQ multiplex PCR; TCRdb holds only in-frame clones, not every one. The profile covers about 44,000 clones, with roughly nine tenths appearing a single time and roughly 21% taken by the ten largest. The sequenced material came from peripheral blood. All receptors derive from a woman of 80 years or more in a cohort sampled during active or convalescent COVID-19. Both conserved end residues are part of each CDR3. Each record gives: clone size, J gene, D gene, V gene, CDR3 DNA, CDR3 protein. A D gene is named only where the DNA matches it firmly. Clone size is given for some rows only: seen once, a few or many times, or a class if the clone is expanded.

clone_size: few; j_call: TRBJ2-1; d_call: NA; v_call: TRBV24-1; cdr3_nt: TGTGCCACCAGTGATTTTCCCGGGAAGAACTACAATGAGCAGTTCTTC; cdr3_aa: CATSDFPGKNYNEQFF
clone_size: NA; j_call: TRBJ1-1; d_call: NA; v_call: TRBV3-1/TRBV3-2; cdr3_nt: TGTGCCAGCAGCCACAGGGACACTGAAGCTTTCTTT; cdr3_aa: CASSHRDTEAFF
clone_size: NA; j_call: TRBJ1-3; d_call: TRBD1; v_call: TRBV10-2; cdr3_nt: TGCGCCAGCAGGCAGGACAGGAACACCATATATTTT; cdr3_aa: CASRQDRNTIYF
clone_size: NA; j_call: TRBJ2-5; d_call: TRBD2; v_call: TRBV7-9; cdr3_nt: TGTGCCAGCAGCTCACTAGCGGCTCAAGAGACCCAGTACTTC; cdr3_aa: CASSSLAAQETQYF
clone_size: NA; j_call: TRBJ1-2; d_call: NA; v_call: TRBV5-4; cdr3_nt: TGTGCCAGCAGCCCAGGGTCGGGCAGAAGGGGTTCTGGCTACACCTTC; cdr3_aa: CASSPGSGRRGSGYTF
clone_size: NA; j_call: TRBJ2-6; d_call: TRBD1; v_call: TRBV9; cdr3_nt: TGTGCCAGCAGCGTAACAGGGGCTGGGGCCAACGTCCTGACTTTC; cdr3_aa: CASSVTGAGANVLTF
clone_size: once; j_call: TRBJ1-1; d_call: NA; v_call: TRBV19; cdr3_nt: TGTGCCAGTAGCTTTCTGGGACTCTCGAACACTGAAGCTTTCTTT; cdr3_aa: CASSFLGLSNTEAFF
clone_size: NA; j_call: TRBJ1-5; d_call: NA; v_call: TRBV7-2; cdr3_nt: TGTGCCAGCAGCCCGAGCGGCTTGCCCCAGCATTTT; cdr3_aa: CASSPSGLPQHF
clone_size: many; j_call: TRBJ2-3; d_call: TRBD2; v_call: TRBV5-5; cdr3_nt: TGTGCCAGCAGCTTGGCAGCTAGCGGGGGGCCGACAGATACGCAGTATTTT; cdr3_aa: CASSLAASGGPTDTQYF
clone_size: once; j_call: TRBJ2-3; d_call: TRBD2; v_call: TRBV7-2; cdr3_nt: TGTGCCAGCAGCGCAGTAGCGGGGCCAGATACGCAGTATTTT; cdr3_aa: CASSAVAGPDTQYF
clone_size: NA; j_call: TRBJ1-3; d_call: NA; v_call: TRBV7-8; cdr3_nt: TGTGCCAGCAGCTTAAGTGAAGGGGCTCGGTATGGAAACACCATATATTTT; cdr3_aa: CASSLSEGARYGNTIYF
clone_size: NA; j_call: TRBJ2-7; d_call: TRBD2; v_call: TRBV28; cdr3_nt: TGTGCCAGCAGTTACCCGGGGACTAGCGGCTACGAGCAGTACTTC; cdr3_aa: CASSYPGTSGYEQYF
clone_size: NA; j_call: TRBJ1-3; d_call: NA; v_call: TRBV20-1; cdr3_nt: TGCAGTGCCCTGTCTGGAAACACCATATATTTT; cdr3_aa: CSALSGNTIYF
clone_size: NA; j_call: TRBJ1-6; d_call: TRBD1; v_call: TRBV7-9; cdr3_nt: TGTGCCAGCAGCAAACAGGGGGTAGAAAATTCACCCCTCCACTTT; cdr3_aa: CASSKQGVENSPLHF
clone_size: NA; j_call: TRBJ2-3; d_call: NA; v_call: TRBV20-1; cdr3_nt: TGCAGTGCTACGAGCACAGATACGCAGTATTTT; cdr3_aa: CSATSTDTQYF
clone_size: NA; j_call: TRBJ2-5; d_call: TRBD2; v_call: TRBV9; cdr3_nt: TGTGCCAGCAGCGTCTACCCGGGACTAGCGACTTGGGCAGGAGAGACCCAGTACTTC; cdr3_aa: CASSVYPGLATWAGETQYF
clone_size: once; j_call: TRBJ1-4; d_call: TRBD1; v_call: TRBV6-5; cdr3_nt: TGTGCCAGCTACCGCAGGGGGCTGAATGAAAAACTGTTTTTT; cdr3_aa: CASYRRGLNEKLFF
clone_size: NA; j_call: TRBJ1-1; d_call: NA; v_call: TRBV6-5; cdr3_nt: TGTGCCAGCAGATTAGGGTTTGCGGGCACTGAAGCTTTCTTT; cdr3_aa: CASRLGFAGTEAFF
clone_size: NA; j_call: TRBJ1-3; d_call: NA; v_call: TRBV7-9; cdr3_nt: TGTGCCAGCAGCTTAGTTACGGGAATCAGAGACACCATATATTTT; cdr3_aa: CASSLVTGIRDTIYF
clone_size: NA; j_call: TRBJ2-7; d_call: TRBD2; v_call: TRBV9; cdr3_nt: TGTGCCAGCAGCGCAAGCGGACGGGAGGGCGACGAGCAGTACTTC; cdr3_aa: CASSASGREGDEQYF
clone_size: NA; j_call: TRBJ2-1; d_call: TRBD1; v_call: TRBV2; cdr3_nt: TGTGCCAGCAGCAGGGACAGGTACAATGAGCAGTTCTTC; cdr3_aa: CASSRDRYNEQFF
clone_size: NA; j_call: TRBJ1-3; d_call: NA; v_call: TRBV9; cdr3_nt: TGTGCCAGCAGCCCCCGAGGTGGAGCCGTCTCTGGAAACACCATATATTTT; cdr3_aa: CASSPRGGAVSGNTIYF
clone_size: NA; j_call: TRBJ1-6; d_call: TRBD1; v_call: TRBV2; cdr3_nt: TGTGCCAGCACCGAGTTCGGACAGGGGCTCCACTTT; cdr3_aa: CASTEFGQGLHF
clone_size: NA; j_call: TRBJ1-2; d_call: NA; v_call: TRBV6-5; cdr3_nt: TGTGCCAGTAGTTACTCAGCCGGGATCTATGGCTACACCTTC; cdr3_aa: CASSYSAGIYGYTF
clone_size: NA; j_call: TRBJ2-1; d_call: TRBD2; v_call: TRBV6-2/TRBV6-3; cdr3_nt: TGTGCCAGCAGTTACATGACCGGGACTAGCGGGAGGAATGAGCAGTTCTTC; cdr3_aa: CASSYMTGTSGRNEQFF
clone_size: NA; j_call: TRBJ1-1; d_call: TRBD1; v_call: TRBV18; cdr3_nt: TGTGCCAGCTTACAGGGGATGAACACTGAAGCTTTCTTT; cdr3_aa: CASLQGMNTEAFF
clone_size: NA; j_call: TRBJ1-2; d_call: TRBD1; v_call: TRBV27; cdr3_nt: TGTGCCAGCAGTTTATCCTCCGGAGCCCGGGACAGGGGCCTATACTATGGCTACACCTTC; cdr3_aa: CASSLSSGARDRGLYYGYTF
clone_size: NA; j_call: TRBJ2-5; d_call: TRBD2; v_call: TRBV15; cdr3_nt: TGTGCCACCAGCTCACGGGGGGGCCCAGAGACCCAGTACTTC; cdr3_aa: CATSSRGGPETQYF
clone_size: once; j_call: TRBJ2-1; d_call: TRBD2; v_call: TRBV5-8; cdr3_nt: TGTGCCAGCAGCTGGGGGGGACCCGGCAATGAGCAGTTCTTC; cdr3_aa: CASSWGGPGNEQFF
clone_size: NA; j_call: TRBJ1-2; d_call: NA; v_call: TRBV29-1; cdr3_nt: TGCAGCGTTGAAAAGGGGTGGGGTGGCTACACCTTC; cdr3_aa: CSVEKGWGGYTF
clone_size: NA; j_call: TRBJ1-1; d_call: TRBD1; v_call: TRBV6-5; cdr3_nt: TGTGCCAGCAGTTACTCGACAGGGGGAAAAGCTTTCTTT; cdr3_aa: CASSYSTGGKAFF
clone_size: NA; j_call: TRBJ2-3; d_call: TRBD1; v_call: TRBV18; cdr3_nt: TGTGCCAGCTCCCCGGGACAGACCACAGATACGCAGTATTTT; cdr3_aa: CASSPGQTTDTQYF
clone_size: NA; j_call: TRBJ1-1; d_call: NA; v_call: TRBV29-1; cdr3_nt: TGCAGCGTTGGTGACAGATTGAACACTGAAGCTTTCTTT; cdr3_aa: CSVGDRLNTEAFF